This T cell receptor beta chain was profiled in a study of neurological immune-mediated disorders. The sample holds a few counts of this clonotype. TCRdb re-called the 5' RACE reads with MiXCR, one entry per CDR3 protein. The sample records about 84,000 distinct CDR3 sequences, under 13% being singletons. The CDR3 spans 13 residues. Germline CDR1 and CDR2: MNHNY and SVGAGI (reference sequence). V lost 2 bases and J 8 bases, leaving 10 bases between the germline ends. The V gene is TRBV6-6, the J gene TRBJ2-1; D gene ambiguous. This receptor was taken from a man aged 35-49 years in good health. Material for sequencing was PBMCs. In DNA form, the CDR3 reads TGTGCCAGCAGTTACCCCCCAATCGATGAGCAGTTCTTC. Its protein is CASSYPPIDEQFF.